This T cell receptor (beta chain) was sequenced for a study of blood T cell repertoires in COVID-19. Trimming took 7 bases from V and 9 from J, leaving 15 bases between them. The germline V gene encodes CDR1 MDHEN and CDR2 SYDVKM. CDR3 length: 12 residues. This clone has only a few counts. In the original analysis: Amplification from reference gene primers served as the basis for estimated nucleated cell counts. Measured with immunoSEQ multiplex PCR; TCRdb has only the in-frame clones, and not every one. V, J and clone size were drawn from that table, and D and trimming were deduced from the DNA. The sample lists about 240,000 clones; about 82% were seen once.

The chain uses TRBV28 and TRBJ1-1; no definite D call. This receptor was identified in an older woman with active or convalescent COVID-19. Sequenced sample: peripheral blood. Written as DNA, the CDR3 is TGTGCCAGCATCACATCGTCAAGTAAAGCTTTCTTT. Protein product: CASITSSSKAFF.